The 22 T cell receptor beta chains reported below all come from one sample, sequenced in a study of molecular identifiers for immune sequencing clone quantification. TCRdb analysed the PCR reads with MiXCR anew, one entry per CDR3 protein. The table has around 480,000 distinct CDR3 sequences, less than 30% seen once. The sequenced material came from naive CD8+ T cells from blood, with Jurkat cell RNA spiked in. Specified subset: FACS-sorted CD8+CD4-CCR7+CD45RA+ naive T cells. Receptors were obtained from a human donor in good health. Some libraries in this study had Jurkat cell RNA spiked in.

Comments on this clonotype: A read error may explain this, as a much larger clone is one base away. The V and J genes are TRBV19 and TRBJ2-3; 11 bases map to TRBD2. Germline CDR1 and CDR2: LNHDA and SQIVND (reference sequence). The CDR3 extends over 15 amino acids. CDR3: CAGSDLAGGPDTQYF. CDR3 nucleotides: TGTGCCGGTAGTGATTTAGCGGGGGGGCCAGATACGCAGTATTTT.

On this clonotype itself: Compared with germline, one end of the junction differs, possibly owing to a read error. This chain joins TRBV4-1 and TRBJ2-3; 10 bases are shared with TRBD2. The V gene's germline CDR1 is MGHRA and CDR2 YSYEKL. This CDR3 region has 19 residues. CDR3 in amino acids: CARSQDKATSGQSIDTQYF. The CDR3 nucleotides are TGCGCCCGCAGCCAAGATAAAGCGACTAGCGGGCAATCGATAGATACGCAGTATTTT.

The genes are TRBV6-2 or TRBV6-3 and TRBJ2-7; no firm D call. The germline gives CDR1 MNHEY, CDR2 SVGEGT. The CDR3 consists of 9 residues. With 8 bases removed from V and 5 bases from J, the gap between germline ends came to 4 bases. The CDR3 spells CASGDEQYF. The CDR3 DNA reads TGTGCCAGCGGGGACGAGCAGTACTTC.

This clonotype was found many times. This chain joins TRBV5-1 and TRBJ2-7, with no clear D. The germline V and J ends were trimmed by 1 base and 2 bases, with 4 bases remaining between them. Per the germline V gene, CDR1 is SGHRS and CDR2 is YFSETQ. The CDR3 runs 12 residues. The CDR3 DNA reads TGCGCCAGCAGCTTGAATCCCTACGAGCAGTACTTC. Encoded protein: CASSLNPYEQYF.

The sample holds a few counts of this clonotype. The chain carries TRBV6-2 or TRBV6-3 and TRBJ2-1; 7 nucleotides agree with TRBD1. The germline gives CDR1 MNHEY, CDR2 SVGEGT. This CDR3 has 17 amino acids. The J segment lost 3 bases and the V segment lost 1 base, leaving 9 bases of the junction unmatched. This CDR3 is CASSYLTGSSRYNEQFF. CDR3 in DNA: TGTGCCAGCAGTTACTTGACAGGGTCAAGCCGCTACAATGAGCAGTTCTTC.

Details on this clonotype: This could be a read error, since a much larger clone is one nucleotide away. The conserved closing phenylalanine or tryptophan is absent in this CDR3, likely reflecting a read error. For the CDR3, the DNA is TGTGCCAGCAGCTTATCGGCGGGAGGATTTAGCACAGATACGCAGTATCTT. Amino acids: CASSLSAGGFSTDTQYL. The chain joins TRBV7-9 to TRBJ2-3; 8 bases are shared with TRBD2. Germline lookup yields CDR1 SEHNR and CDR2 FQNEAQ (reference sequence). This CDR3 has 17 residues. V dropped 2 bases and J dropped 0; count of bases not matched to a gene: 7.

This clonotype was found a few times. V is TRBV7-6 and J is TRBJ2-4; D is uncertain. Trimming stripped 0 bases from V and 6 bases from J, with 12 bases between. The length of the CDR3 is 15 residues. Germline lookup yields CDR1 SGHVS and CDR2 FNYEAQ. The DNA for the CDR3 is TGTGCCAGCAGCTTAGCTCACGGGTTCGGAAACATTCAGTACTTC. It encodes CASSLAHGFGNIQYF. The full variable domain, rest sourced from reference TRBV7-6 and TRBJ2-4, is GAGVSQSPRYKVTKRGQDVALRCDPISGHVSLYWYRQALGQGPEFLTYFNYEAQQDKSGLPNDRFSAERPEGSISTLTIQRTEQRDSAMYRCASSLAHGFGNIQYFGAGTRLSVL.

On this clonotype itself: Possible read error: a much larger clone is one base away. V usage is TRBV14 and J usage is TRBJ2-5, with a possible D match to TRBD2 (5 bases). This CDR3 comprises 14 residues. The germline V gene encodes CDR1 SGHDN and CDR2 FVKESK. For the CDR3, the DNA is TGTGCCAGCAGCCAATTCAGCGGCCAAGAGACCCAGTGCTTC. Its translation: CASSQFSGQETQCF.

The chain recombines TRBV9 with TRBJ1-1; TRBD1 aligns across 10 bases. There are 17 residues in the CDR3. The ends lost 2 bases at V and 1 base at J; junction bases unmatched: 8. Germline assignment: CDR1 SGDLS and CDR2 YYNGEE. This CDR3 is CASSVDWGQGPNTEAFF. The CDR3 nucleotides read TGTGCCAGCAGCGTGGATTGGGGACAGGGGCCGAACACTGAAGCTTTCTTT.

The sample holds many counts of this clonotype. The chain uses TRBV9 and TRBJ1-1; 9 bases match TRBD1. Germline assignment: CDR1 SGDLS and CDR2 YYNGEE. Losses at the gene ends were 3 bases for V and 4 bases for J; bases not matched to a gene: 13. The CDR3 loop spans 17 amino acids. The DNA for the CDR3 is TGTGCCAGCAGCGCGCGGGGAATCGGGACAGGGTTCACTGAAGCTTTCTTT. Protein: CASSARGIGTGFTEAFF.

This clonotype was counted ten times or more. The chain has TRBV7-2 and TRBJ2-3; D unclear. CDR1 and CDR2 (germline): SGHTA, FQGNSA. The V gene lost 5 bases and the J gene lost 0 bases, with 12 bases spanning the gap. The CDR3 has 15 residues. The CDR3 is CASSPWASSTDTQYF. For the CDR3, the DNA is TGTGCCAGCAGCCCATGGGCCTCTAGCACAGATACGCAGTATTTT.

This clonotype came up a few times. The CDR3 loop is CASSQDTGREETQYF. CDR3 DNA sequence: TGCGCCAGCAGCCAAGATACAGGACGTGAAGAGACCCAGTACTTC. The chain joins TRBV4-3 to TRBJ2-5, with D maybe TRBD1 (5 bases). The germline V and J ends were trimmed by 0 bases and 3 bases, with 11 bases remaining between them. This CDR3 has 15 amino acids. The germline gives CDR1 LGHNA, CDR2 YSLEER.

The chain combines TRBV6-5 with TRBJ2-3; tentatively, D is TRBD2 (7 bases). CDR1 is MNHEY, CDR2 SVGAGI, per germline. Between the trimmed V and J ends, which lost 0 bases and 6 bases, there was a span of 13 bases. The CDR3 is made up of 15 amino acids. DNA of the CDR3: TGTGCCAGCAGTTACTCGGCGGGGGCACAGGATACGCAGTATTTT. Its translation is CASSYSAGAQDTQYF.

This clonotype was observed a few times. V and J are TRBV27 and TRBJ2-4; no firm D call. Germline CDR1 and CDR2: MNHEY and SMNVEV (reference sequence). The CDR3 spans 13 residues. V was clipped by 10 bases and J by 0 bases, with 10 bases between them. The chain's CDR3 is CATALVAKNIQYF. CDR3 sequence (DNA): TGTGCCACCGCCCTTGTAGCCAAAAACATTCAGTACTTC.

A remark on this clonotype: The junction and the germline gene differ at one end; a read error may be behind it. This chain uses TRBV12-3 or TRBV12-4 with TRBJ2-1; 12 bases map to TRBD2. The CDR3 spans 15 residues. The DNA of the CDR3 is TGTGCCAGCAGTTTAGGGACTAGCGGGGCCGGAGAGCGGTTCTTC. Its protein is CASSLGTSGAGERFF.

This clonotype was found a few times. This sequence joins TRBV30 and TRBJ1-5, with D uncertain. Germline V gene lookup returns CDR1 GTSNPN and CDR2 SVGIG (reference sequence). V gave up 4 bases and J gave up 6 bases, with 16 bases separating them. The CDR3 is 14 residues long. CDR3 region: CAWNSEGGSQPQHF. CDR3 sequence (DNA): TGTGCCTGGAATTCGGAAGGCGGGAGTCAGCCCCAGCATTTT. Filled out from reference TRBV30 and TRBJ1-5, the complete variable domain reads SQTIHQWPATLVQPVGSPLSLECTVEGTSNPNLYWYRQAAGRGLQLLFYSVGIGQISSEVPQNLSASRPQDRQFILSSKKLLLSDSGFYLCAWNSEGGSQPQHFGDGTRLSIL.

The rearrangement uses TRBV29-1 and TRBJ2-1, with 13 bases that match TRBD2. Germline assignment: CDR1 SQVTM and CDR2 ANQGSEA. This CDR3 is built from 18 residues. Trimming took 1 base from V and 4 from J; bases not matched to a gene: 10. In DNA form, the CDR3 reads TGCAGCGTTGAAGGACCAACTAGCGGGAGGGCGTCTTACAATGAGCAGTTCTTC. It is translated as CSVEGPTSGRASYNEQFF.

J is TRBJ2-7 and V is TRBV20-1, with TRBD1 matching 9 bases. The CDR3 loop spans 15 amino acids. The V and J ends lost 2 bases and 0 bases, in that order; junction bases with no gene match: 5. Germline V gene lookup returns CDR1 DFQATT and CDR2 SNEGSKA (reference sequence). The CDR3 region has the DNA TGCAGTGCTAGACCCGGGACAGGGTTCTCCTACGAGCAGTACTTC. It codes for CSARPGTGFSYEQYF.

Concerning this clonotype itself: A much bigger clone sits one base away, suggesting this may be a read error. V usage is TRBV7-9 and J usage is TRBJ2-2; no firm D call. Germline V gene lookup returns CDR1 SEHNR and CDR2 FQNEAQ (reference sequence). V was clipped by 5 bases and J by 1 base, with 11 bases between them. This CDR3 comprises 15 residues. CDR3 nucleotide sequence: TGTGCCAGCAGCCCCCGAGACGTGAACACCGGGGAGCTGTTTTTT. It encodes CASSPRDVNTGELFF.

A single count supports this clonotype. This rearrangement joins TRBV7-9 to TRBJ2-3, with D tentatively TRBD1 or TRBD2 (5 bases each). Germline values: CDR1 SEHNR, CDR2 FQNEAQ (reference sequence). The CDR3 sequence is 15 residues long. The germline V and J ends were trimmed by 1 base and 3 bases, with 11 bases remaining between them. CDR3 coding DNA: TGTGCCAGCAGCTTAGGGGACCCCCTAACAGATACGCAGTATTTT. Its translation is CASSLGDPLTDTQYF.

This clonotype was seen at least ten times. The chain joins TRBV20-1 to TRBJ1-3; no clear D. From germline, CDR1 is DFQATT and CDR2 SNEGSKA (reference sequence). Between the trimmed V and J ends, which lost 0 bases and 0 bases, there was a span of 6 bases. The CDR3 has 14 amino acids. The CDR3 is CSAREEDSGNTIYF. CDR3 nucleotides: TGCAGTGCTAGAGAGGAAGACTCTGGAAACACCATATATTTT.

The count of this clonotype is one. A read error may explain this, as a much larger clone is one base away. The chain employs TRBV6-2 or TRBV6-3 and TRBJ1-1; no definite D call. CDR1 MNHEY and CDR2 SVGEGT come from the germline V gene. The CDR3 is made up of 13 amino acids. The CDR3 DNA sequence: TGTGCCAGCAGTTACCGTGAGAACACTCAAGCTTTCTTT. Amino acids: CASSYRENTQAFF.